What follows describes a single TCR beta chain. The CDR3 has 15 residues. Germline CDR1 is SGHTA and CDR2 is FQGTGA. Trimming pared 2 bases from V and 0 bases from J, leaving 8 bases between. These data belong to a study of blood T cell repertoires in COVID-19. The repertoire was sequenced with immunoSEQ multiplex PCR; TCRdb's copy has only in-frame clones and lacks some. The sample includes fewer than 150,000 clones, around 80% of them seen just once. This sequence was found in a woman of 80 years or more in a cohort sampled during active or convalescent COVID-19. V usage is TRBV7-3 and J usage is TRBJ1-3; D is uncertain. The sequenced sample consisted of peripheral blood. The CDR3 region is CASSLGGASGNTIYF. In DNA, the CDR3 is TGTGCCAGCAGCTTAGGAGGAGCCTCTGGAAACACCATATATTTT.